These 20 T cell receptor beta chains were all obtained from the same sample, sequenced in a study of response to subunit inactivated influenza vaccine. TCRdb passed the RT-PCR reads through MiXCR, listing each CDR3 protein once. This sample yields almost 250,000 distinct CDR3 sequences, of which 12% are seen a single time; approximately 8.3% belongs to the top ten. This material consisted of non-naive T cells sorted from PBMCs, taken around 15 days before vaccination. These receptors were obtained from a middle-aged man who received an inactivated influenza vaccine.

The chain joins TRBV7-2 to TRBJ1-3; D is unclear. The ends were cut back, 3 bases at V and 8 bases at J, with 5 bases in the middle. The CDR3 contains 11 residues. Per germline, CDR1 SGHTA and CDR2 FQGNSA. The CDR3 sequence is CASSLFDTIYF. CDR3 bases: TGTGCCAGCAGCTTGTTCGACACCATATATTTT.

The chain has TRBV9 and TRBJ2-2, with 7 bases matching TRBD2. The CDR3 contains 15 residues. Germline CDR1 reads SGDLS; CDR2 reads YYNGEE. The J segment lost 2 bases and the V segment lost 0 bases, leaving 1 base of the junction unmatched. CDR3 region: CASSVGTSNTGELFF. The CDR3 DNA is TGTGCCAGCAGCGTAGGGACTAGTAACACCGGGGAGCTGTTTTTT.

This clonotype was counted ten times or more. V gene TRBV12-3 or TRBV12-4 combines with J gene TRBJ1-5; D might be TRBD1 (5 bases). Between the trimmed V and J ends, which lost 2 bases and 1 base, there was a span of 12 bases. The CDR3 totals 16 residues. CDR3 in DNA: TGTGCCAGCAGTTTACTCGGGGCGCAGAGCAATCAGCCCCAGCATTTT. Its protein is CASSLLGAQSNQPQHF.

The chain carries TRBV20-1 and TRBJ2-7; 12 bases agree with TRBD2. V trimming: 0 bases; J trimming: 5 bases; junction bases outside the gene matches: 11. The CDR3 is made up of 17 amino acids. Germline V lookup: CDR1 DFQATT, CDR2 SNEGSKA (reference sequence). The CDR3 spells CSARDFRRLAGANEQYF. As DNA, the CDR3 is TGCAGTGCTAGAGATTTCCGGAGACTAGCGGGAGCTAACGAGCAGTACTTC.

This clonotype was observed at least ten times. The V gene is TRBV12-3 or TRBV12-4, the J gene TRBJ2-2; 13 bases agree with TRBD2. Trimming cost V 3 bases and J 8 bases; bases outside gene matches: 3. The CDR3 length is 15 residues. CDR3 in DNA: TGTGCCAGCAGTTTGGGACTAGCGGGGTTTGGGGAGCTGTTTTTT. Its protein is CASSLGLAGFGELFF.

This clonotype showed up just a few times. V usage is TRBV20-1 and J usage is TRBJ2-4; D is perhaps TRBD1 (6 bases). The CDR3 length is 14 residues. V lost 3 bases to trimming and J lost 11 bases, with 20 bases between them. Germline lookup yields CDR1 DFQATT and CDR2 SNEGSKA (reference sequence). This CDR3 is CSASKTTQGGLQYF. CDR3 sequence (DNA): TGCAGTGCTAGCAAAACTACACAGGGTGGGCTTCAGTACTTC.

This clonotype was observed many times. The chain joins TRBV6-2 or TRBV6-3 to TRBJ2-3, with D hard to call. V was cut by 10 bases and J by 1 base, with 9 bases left in between. Germline V gives CDR1 MNHEY, CDR2 SVGEGT. This CDR3 has 12 residues. The CDR3 loop reads CATSPRTDTQYF. CDR3 nucleotide sequence: TGTGCCACTTCCCCCCGCACAGATACGCAGTATTTT.

This clonotype was seen a few times. V and J are TRBV30 and TRBJ1-1; no definite D call. The ends were cut back, 4 bases at V and 0 bases at J, with 15 bases in the middle. Germline loops: CDR1 GTSNPN, CDR2 SVGIG (reference sequence). The CDR3 spans 15 residues. CDR3 sequence (DNA): TGTGCCTGGACCTACGAACAGCTGATGAACACTGAAGCTTTCTTT. This translates into CAWTYEQLMNTEAFF.

This clonotype occurred a few times. V and J are TRBV20-1 and TRBJ2-7; D possibly corresponds to TRBD2 (5 bases). The CDR3 loop spans 14 amino acids. Trimming cost V 3 bases and J 3 bases, with 15 bases left between them. Germline V gene data show CDR1 as DFQATT and CDR2 as SNEGSKA (reference sequence). CDR3 nucleotide sequence: TGCAGTGCTAGGGACCCCCGAGGGTTCTACGAGCAGTACTTC. Protein sequence: CSARDPRGFYEQYF.

This clonotype was detected only a few times. The CDR3, as DNA: TGTGCCAGCAGTTATTGGGGGGACGATGAGCAGTTCTTC. The encoded protein is CASSYWGDDEQFF. V is TRBV6-2 or TRBV6-3 and J is TRBJ2-1, with TRBD2 as a possible D gene (6 bases). In germline, CDR1 is MNHEY, CDR2 SVGEGT. V was clipped by 3 bases and J by 8 bases, with 11 bases between them. The CDR3 is 13 amino acids.

The chain joins TRBV24-1 to TRBJ2-1; no definite D call. The CDR3 loop spans 13 amino acids. Per the germline V gene, CDR1 is KGHDR and CDR2 is SFDVKD. V was clipped by 3 bases and J by 3 bases, with 5 bases between them. The CDR3 sequence is CATSDPLYNEQFF. The CDR3 DNA reads TGTGCCACCAGTGATCCCCTCTACAATGAGCAGTTCTTC.

The sample holds a few counts of this clonotype. This chain links TRBV5-1 with TRBJ1-1, with no clear D. CDR1 and CDR2 (germline): SGHRS, YFSETQ. The CDR3 covers 12 residues. Trimming took off 4 bases at V and 7 bases at J, with 11 bases between the two ends. CDR3 sequence reads: CASSQNTREAFF. In DNA, the CDR3 is TGCGCCAGCAGCCAGAACACCCGTGAAGCTTTCTTT.

This clonotype came up a few times. The V call is TRBV12-3 or TRBV12-4, the J call TRBJ2-3, with D hard to call. The CDR3 runs 13 residues. Trimming stripped 5 bases from V and 6 bases from J, with 12 bases between. The CDR3 here is CASSKRTRDTQYF. The CDR3 DNA follows: TGTGCCAGCAGTAAACGCACCAGGGATACGCAGTATTTT.

The table lists this clonotype with a few counts. The chain uses TRBV6-1 and TRBJ2-4; D is unclear. This CDR3 is 16 amino acids long. V dropped 3 bases and J dropped 3 bases, with 15 bases sitting between them. Germline lookup yields CDR1 MNHNS and CDR2 SASEGT. CDR3 residues: CASSDSASSFKNIQYF. The CDR3 DNA reads TGTGCCAGCAGTGACAGCGCCTCTTCCTTCAAAAACATTCAGTACTTC.

The CDR3 is CASSLDTPGGGEQYF. For the CDR3, the DNA is TGCGCCAGCAGCTTGGACACCCCGGGGGGTGGCGAGCAGTACTTC. This chain connects TRBV5-1 to TRBJ2-7, with 7 bases that match TRBD2. With V trimmed by 0 bases and J by 6 bases, 9 bases remained unmatched. The CDR3 consists of 15 residues. Looked up from germline, CDR1 is SGHRS and CDR2 is YFSETQ.

The gene calls are TRBV30 and TRBJ1-5; unclear D gene. Germline loops: CDR1 GTSNPN, CDR2 SVGIG (reference sequence). V was shortened by 0 bases and J by 4 bases, with 10 bases between the two germline ends. This CDR3 spans 14 amino acids. Here the CDR3 reads CAWSVLTANQPQHF. The CDR3 DNA follows: TGTGCCTGGAGTGTCTTGACGGCTAATCAGCCCCAGCATTTT.

This clonotype was observed a handful of times. The rearrangement joins TRBV27 to TRBJ2-1, with D perhaps given as TRBD1 or TRBD2 (5 bases each). Trimming took off 6 bases at V and 4 bases at J, with 13 bases between the two ends. CDR3 length: 14 amino acids. Per germline, CDR1 MNHEY and CDR2 SMNVEV (reference sequence). The CDR3: CASSRPGAYNEQFF. The CDR3 bases are TGTGCCAGCAGCCGCCCCGGGGCATACAATGAGCAGTTCTTC.

CDR3 protein: CASSYSKGRFSYEQYF. DNA for the CDR3: TGTGCCAGCAGTTACTCGAAGGGGCGGTTCTCCTACGAGCAGTACTTC. The J gene is TRBJ2-7, the V gene TRBV6-2 or TRBV6-3; D may be TRBD1 (5 bases). V shed 0 bases and J shed 0 bases, with 12 bases lying between them. Germline loops: CDR1 MNHEY, CDR2 SVGEGT. The CDR3 extends over 16 amino acids.

The chain carries TRBV6-5 and TRBJ1-1, with 8 bases fitting TRBD1. The CDR3 is 14 residues long. Germline V CDR1 and CDR2: MNHEY, SVGAGI. Losses at the gene ends were 5 bases for V and 6 bases for J; bases not matched to a gene: 8. The CDR3 is CASSTRQGSSEAFF. The CDR3 bases are TGTGCCAGCAGTACTCGACAGGGGAGCTCTGAAGCTTTCTTT.

This sequence joins TRBV6-2 or TRBV6-3 and TRBJ2-1; D is undetermined. The CDR3 has 14 amino acids. Germline assignment: CDR1 MNHEY and CDR2 SVGEGT. Trimming removed 5 bases at V and 9 bases at J, with 17 bases between. CDR3 residues: CASSTLQGLGEQFF. DNA for the CDR3: TGTGCCAGCAGTACCCTTCAAGGGCTAGGTGAGCAGTTCTTC.